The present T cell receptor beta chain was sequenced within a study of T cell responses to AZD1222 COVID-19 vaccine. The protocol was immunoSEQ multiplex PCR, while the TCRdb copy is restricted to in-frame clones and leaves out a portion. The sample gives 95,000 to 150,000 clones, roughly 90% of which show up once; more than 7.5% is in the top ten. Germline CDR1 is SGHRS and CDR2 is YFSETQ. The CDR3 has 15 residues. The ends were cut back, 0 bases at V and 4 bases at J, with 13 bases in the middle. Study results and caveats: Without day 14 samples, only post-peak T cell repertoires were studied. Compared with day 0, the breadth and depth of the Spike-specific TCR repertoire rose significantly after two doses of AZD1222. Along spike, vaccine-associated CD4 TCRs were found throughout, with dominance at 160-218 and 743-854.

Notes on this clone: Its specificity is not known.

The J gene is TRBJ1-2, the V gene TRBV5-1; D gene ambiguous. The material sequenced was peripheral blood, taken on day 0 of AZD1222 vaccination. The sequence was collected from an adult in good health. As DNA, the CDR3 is TGCGCCAGCAGCTTGGTGGCAGACCAAGGCTATGGCTACACCTTC. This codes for CASSLVADQGYGYTF.